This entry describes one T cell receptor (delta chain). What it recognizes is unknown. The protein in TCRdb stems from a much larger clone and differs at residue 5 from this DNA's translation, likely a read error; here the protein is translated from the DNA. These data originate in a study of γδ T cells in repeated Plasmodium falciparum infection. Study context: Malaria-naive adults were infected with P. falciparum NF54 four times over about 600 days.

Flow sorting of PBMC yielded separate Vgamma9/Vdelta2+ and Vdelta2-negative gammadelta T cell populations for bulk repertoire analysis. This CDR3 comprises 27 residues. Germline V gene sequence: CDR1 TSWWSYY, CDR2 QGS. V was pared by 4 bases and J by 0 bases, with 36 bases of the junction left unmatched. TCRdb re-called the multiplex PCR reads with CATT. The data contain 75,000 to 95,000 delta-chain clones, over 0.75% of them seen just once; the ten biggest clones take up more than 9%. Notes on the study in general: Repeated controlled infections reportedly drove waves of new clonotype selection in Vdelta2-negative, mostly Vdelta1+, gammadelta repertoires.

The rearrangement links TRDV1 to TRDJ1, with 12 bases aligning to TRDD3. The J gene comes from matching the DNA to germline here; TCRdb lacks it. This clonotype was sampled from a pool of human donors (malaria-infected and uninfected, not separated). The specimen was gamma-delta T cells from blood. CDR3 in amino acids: CALGGLVRGVYTKRTGGYLRHTDKLIF. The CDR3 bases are TGTGCTCTTGGGGGACTTGTAAGAGGGGTGTATACGAAACGTACTGGGGGATACTTAAGGCACACCGATAAACTCATCTTT.